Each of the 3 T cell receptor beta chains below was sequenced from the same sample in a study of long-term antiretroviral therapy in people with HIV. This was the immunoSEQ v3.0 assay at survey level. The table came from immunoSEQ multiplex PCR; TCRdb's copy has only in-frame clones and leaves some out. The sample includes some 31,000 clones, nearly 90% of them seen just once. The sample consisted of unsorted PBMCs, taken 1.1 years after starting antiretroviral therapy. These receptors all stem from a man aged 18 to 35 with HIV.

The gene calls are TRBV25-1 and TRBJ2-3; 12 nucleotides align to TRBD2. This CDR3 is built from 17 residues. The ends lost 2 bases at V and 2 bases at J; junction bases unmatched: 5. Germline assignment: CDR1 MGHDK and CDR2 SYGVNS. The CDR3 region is CASSETSGGPYTDTQYF. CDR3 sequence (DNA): TGTGCCAGCAGTGAAACTAGCGGGGGGCCCTACACAGATACGCAGTATTTT.

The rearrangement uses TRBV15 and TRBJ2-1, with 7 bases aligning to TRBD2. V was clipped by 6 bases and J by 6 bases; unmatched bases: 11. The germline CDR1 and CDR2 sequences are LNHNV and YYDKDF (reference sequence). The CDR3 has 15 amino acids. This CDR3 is CATRAPAGFPNEQFF. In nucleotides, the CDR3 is TGTGCCACCAGGGCTCCAGCGGGGTTCCCCAATGAGCAGTTCTTC.

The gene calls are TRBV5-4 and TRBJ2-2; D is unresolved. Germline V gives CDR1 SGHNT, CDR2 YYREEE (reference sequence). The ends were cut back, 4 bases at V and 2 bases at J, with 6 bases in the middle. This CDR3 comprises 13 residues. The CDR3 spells CASSADNTGELFF. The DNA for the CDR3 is TGTGCCAGCAGCGCCGATAACACCGGGGAGCTGTTTTTT.